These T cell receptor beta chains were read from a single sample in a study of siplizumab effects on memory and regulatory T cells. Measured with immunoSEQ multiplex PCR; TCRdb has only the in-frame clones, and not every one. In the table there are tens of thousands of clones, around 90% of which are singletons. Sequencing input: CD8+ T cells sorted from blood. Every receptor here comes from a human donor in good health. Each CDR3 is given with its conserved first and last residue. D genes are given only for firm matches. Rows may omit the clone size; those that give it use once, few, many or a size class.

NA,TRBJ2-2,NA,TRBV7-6,CASSPTLTPGGTGELFF,TGTGCCAGCAGCCCAACCCTGACACCCGGGGGCACCGGGGAGCTGTTTTTT
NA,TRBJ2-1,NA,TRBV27,CASSKSGPSSYNEQFF,TGTGCCAGCAGTAAAAGCGGGCCGAGCTCCTACAATGAGCAGTTCTTC
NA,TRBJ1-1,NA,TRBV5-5,CASSLGEGTEAFF,TGTGCCAGCAGCCTAGGGGAGGGCACTGAAGCTTTCTTT
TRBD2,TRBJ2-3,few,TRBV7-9,CASSLAASGPDTQYF,TGTGCCAGCAGCTTAGCCGCTAGCGGACCAGATACGCAGTATTTT
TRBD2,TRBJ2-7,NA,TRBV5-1,CASSWTSGGYEQYF,TGCGCCAGCAGCTGGACTAGCGGGGGGTACGAGCAGTACTTC
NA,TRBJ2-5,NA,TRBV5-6,CASDRASDHVETQYF,TGTGCCAGCGACCGGGCTAGCGACCATGTAGAGACCCAGTACTTC
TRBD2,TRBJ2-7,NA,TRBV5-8,CASSFELAPYEQYF,TGTGCCAGCAGCTTTGAACTAGCGCCTTACGAGCAGTACTTC
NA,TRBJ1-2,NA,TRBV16,CASSHSIGGGYGYTF,TGTGCCAGCAGCCATTCCATTGGGGGCGGCTATGGCTACACCTTC
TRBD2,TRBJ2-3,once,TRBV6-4,CASSGTSGPDTQYF,TGTGCCAGCAGTGGGACTAGCGGGCCAGATACGCAGTATTTT
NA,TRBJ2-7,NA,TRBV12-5,CASGLGTVGEQYF,TGTGCTAGTGGTTTGGGTACGGTTGGGGAGCAGTACTTC
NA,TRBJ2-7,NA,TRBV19,CASSISDTAYEQYF,TGTGCCAGTAGTATTAGTGACACCGCCTACGAGCAGTACTTC
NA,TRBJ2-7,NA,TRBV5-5,CASSWAGPYEQYF,TGTGCCAGCAGCTGGGCAGGGCCCTACGAGCAGTACTTC
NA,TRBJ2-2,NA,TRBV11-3,CASSPGTDTGELFF,TGTGCCAGCAGCCCTGGGACGGACACCGGGGAGCTGTTTTTT
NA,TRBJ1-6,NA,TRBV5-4,CASSLDREVGSPLHF,TGTGCCAGCAGCTTGGACCGGGAGGTAGGATCACCCCTCCACTTT
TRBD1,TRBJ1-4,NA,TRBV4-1,CASTSGTGTEKLFF,TGCGCCAGTACTTCCGGGACAGGGACCGAAAAACTGTTTTTT
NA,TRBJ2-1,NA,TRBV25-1,CATSGWGGIDEQFF,TGTGCCACCTCCGGGTGGGGGGGCATCGATGAGCAGTTCTTC
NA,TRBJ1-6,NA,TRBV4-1,CASSQGGQGPSSYNSPLHF,TGCGCCAGCAGCCAAGGCGGGCAGGGACCTAGCTCCTATAATTCACCCCTCCACTTT
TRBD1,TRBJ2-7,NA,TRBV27,CASSLPGGYEQYF,TGTGCCAGCAGTTTACCAGGGGGCTACGAGCAGTACTTC
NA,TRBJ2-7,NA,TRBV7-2,CASSLRQDHYEQYF,TGTGCCAGCAGCTTAAGACAGGACCATTACGAGCAGTACTTC
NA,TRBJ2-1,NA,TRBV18,CASSRGDPWTTEPGEQFF,TGTGCCAGCTCACGAGGAGACCCCTGGACTACCGAGCCCGGTGAGCAGTTCTTC
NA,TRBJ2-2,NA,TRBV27,CASSGTSTGELFF,TGTGCCAGCAGTGGAACCTCTACCGGGGAGCTGTTTTTT
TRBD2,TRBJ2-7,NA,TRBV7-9,CASSATRLAERGYEQYF,TGTGCCAGCAGCGCTACCCGGCTAGCGGAGCGAGGGTACGAGCAGTACTTC
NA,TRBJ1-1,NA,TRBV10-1,CASSDVDTEAFF,TGCGCCAGCAGTGATGTCGACACTGAAGCTTTCTTT
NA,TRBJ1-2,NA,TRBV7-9,CASSPLGGNYGYTF,TGTGCCAGCAGCCCCCTCGGGGGTAACTATGGCTACACCTTC
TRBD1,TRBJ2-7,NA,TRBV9,CASSEGYGTGFNEQYF,TGTGCCAGCAGCGAGGGGTATGGGACAGGGTTTAACGAGCAGTACTTC
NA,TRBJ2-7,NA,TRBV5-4,CASSLLGYEQYF,TGTGCCAGCAGCTTGTTGGGGTACGAGCAGTACTTC
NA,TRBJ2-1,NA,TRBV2,CAKSTGVRNEQFF,TGTGCCAAGTCCACCGGGGTTCGAAATGAGCAGTTCTTC
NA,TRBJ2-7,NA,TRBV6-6,CASSPLSLYEQYF,TGTGCCAGCAGTCCCCTTAGTCTGTACGAGCAGTACTTC
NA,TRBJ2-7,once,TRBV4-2,CASSLEGSYEQYF,TGTGCCAGCAGCTTGGAGGGATCCTACGAGCAGTACTTC
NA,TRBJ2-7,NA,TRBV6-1,CASSEAADRGLNEQYF,TGTGCCAGCAGTGAAGCTGCGGACCGGGGGCTCAACGAGCAGTACTTC
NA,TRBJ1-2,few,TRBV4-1,CASSQDRSLRGYTF,TGCGCCAGCAGCCAAGACAGATCCTTAAGAGGCTACACCTTC
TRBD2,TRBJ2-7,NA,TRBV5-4,CASSLSGGDEQYF,TGTGCCAGCAGCTTAAGCGGGGGTGACGAGCAGTACTTC
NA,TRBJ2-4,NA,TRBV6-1,CASTAQGRQNIQYF,TGTGCCAGCACCGCACAGGGGAGGCAAAACATTCAGTACTTC
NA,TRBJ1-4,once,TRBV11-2,CASSTTVGLSTNEKLFF,TGTGCCAGCAGCACCACGGTCGGCTTATCAACTAATGAAAAACTGTTTTTT
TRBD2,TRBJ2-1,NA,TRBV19,CASTIGAGGSNEQFF,TGTGCCAGTACGATCGGAGCGGGAGGGTCCAATGAGCAGTTCTTC